What follows is one T cell receptor beta chain and its context. The table came from immunoSEQ multiplex PCR; TCRdb's copy has only in-frame clones and leaves some out. The sample lists roughly 120,000 clones, approximately 78% seen once, with 3% in the top ten. The CDR3 spans 18 residues. The germline CDR1 and CDR2 sequences are SGHNT and YYREEE (reference sequence). V lost 0 bases and J 4 bases, leaving 22 bases between the germline ends. Time point noted: baseline pretreatment blood. Treatment here: 15 Gy SBRT to primary tumor, nephrectomy 4 weeks later. The data derive from a study of radiation and T cells in renal cell carcinoma. Study details: Nephrectomy followed 15 Gy stereotactic body radiation by 4 weeks.

This receptor was taken from a woman in her sixties with renal cell carcinoma. This sequence joins TRBV5-4 and TRBJ1-2; D remains unclear. This specimen consisted of blood, obtained from a patient whose treatment included radiotherapy and nephrectomy. The CDR3 sequence: CASSLVYSSVAVLYGYTF. CDR3 sequence (DNA): TGTGCCAGCAGCTTGGTCTACAGCTCGGTGGCGGTTCTCTATGGCTACACCTTC.